This T cell receptor beta chain was found in a study of T cell responses to AZD1222 COVID-19 vaccine. General study results and limits: Among the donors, most were white British and more were female, and clonal diversity was possibly underestimated. All repertoire sampling was performed exclusively after the peak T cell response.

Profiled with immunoSEQ multiplex PCR; TCRdb holds only in-frame clones, not every one. The sample has over 110,000 clones, about 91% seen once. This clone was recorded once. Its antigen is as yet unknown. V lost 0 bases to trimming and J lost 13 bases, with 13 bases between them. Germline V gene data show CDR1 as SGHRS and CDR2 as YFSETQ. CDR3 length equals 12 residues. The analysis combined second doses at about 4 or about 12 weeks. The TCR sequence derives from an adult who received the AZD1222 COVID-19 vaccine. The chain uses TRBV5-1 and TRBJ2-5, with D tentatively TRBD2 (6 bases). The sequencing here drew on peripheral blood, taken 28 days after the second AZD1222 dose. CDR3 region: CASSLGTTPPYF. In DNA form, the CDR3 reads TGCGCCAGCAGCTTGGGGACTACTCCCCCGTACTTC.